The 25 T cell receptor beta chains in this list originate from one sample, sequenced in a study of blood T cell repertoires in COVID-19. Sequencing was performed with immunoSEQ multiplex PCR; in TCRdb, only in-frame clones are kept and a portion is missing. Of roughly 200,000 clones listed, roughly 84% are singletons. Sequenced input: peripheral blood. The source of these receptors is a human donor in a cohort sampled during active COVID-19.

This clone has only one observation. This chain links TRBV7-9 with TRBJ2-1; tentatively, D is TRBD1 (6 bases). The CDR3 sequence is 17 residues long. The germline V gene has CDR1 SEHNR and CDR2 FQNEAQ (reference sequence). V gave up 1 base and J gave up 8 bases, with 21 bases separating them. The CDR3 DNA follows: TGTGCCAGCAGCTTAGGGCAAGGACAGAGGGGGATCGATGAGCAGTTCTTC. Residues: CASSLGQGQRGIDEQFF.

This clone was counted once. Written as DNA, the CDR3 is TGTGCCAGTAGTACCCTGGGCGGGAGCTCCTACAATGAGCAGTTCTTC. Its protein product is CASSTLGGSSYNEQFF. This chain links TRBV19 with TRBJ2-1; TRBD2 matches 7 bases. With 4 bases clipped from V and 0 bases from J, the junction kept 6 bases outside the gene matches. The CDR3 covers 16 residues. Germline values: CDR1 LNHDA, CDR2 SQIVND (reference sequence).

The rearrangement joins TRBV28 to TRBJ2-7, with D perhaps TRBD2 (5 bases). Trimming took 6 bases from V and 1 from J, leaving 7 bases between them. This CDR3 contains 12 residues. Per the germline V gene, CDR1 is MDHEN and CDR2 is SYDVKM. The CDR3 region has the DNA TGTGCCAGCAGGGAGGAGTCCTACGAGCAGTACTTC. Translation: CASREESYEQYF.

This chain joins TRBV24-1 and TRBJ2-3; TRBD1 might be the D (6 bases). The CDR3 totals 16 residues. The germline V gene has CDR1 KGHDR and CDR2 SFDVKD. V was clipped by 3 bases and J by 0 bases, with 12 bases between them. The CDR3 protein is CATSDETGSSTDTQYF. In DNA form, the CDR3 reads TGTGCCACCAGTGATGAGACAGGTTCTAGCACAGATACGCAGTATTTT.

V gene TRBV5-1 combines with J gene TRBJ2-7; 9 bases align to TRBD2. The CDR3 is 14 residues long. With 3 bases clipped from V and 3 bases from J, the junction kept 4 bases outside the gene matches. CDR1 is SGHRS, CDR2 YFSETQ, per germline. CDR3: CASSSSGVGYEQYF. The DNA for the CDR3 is TGCGCCAGCAGCTCTAGCGGGGTCGGCTACGAGCAGTACTTC. Together with reference TRBV5-1 and TRBJ2-7, the CDR3 gives the full variable domain: KAGVTQTPRYLIKTRGQQVTLSCSPISGHRSVSWYQQTPGQGLQFLFEYFSETQRNKGNFPGRFSGRQFSNSRSEMNVSTLELGDSALYLCASSSSGVGYEQYFGPGTRLTVT.

This clone was seen just once. V gene TRBV24-1 combines with J gene TRBJ2-7; TRBD1 aligns across 9 bases. Trimming cost V 7 bases and J 0 bases; bases outside gene matches: 3. The CDR3 is made up of 14 amino acids. Looked up from germline, CDR1 is KGHDR and CDR2 is SFDVKD. CDR3 residues: CATSRTGDSYEQYF. The CDR3 DNA follows: TGTGCCACCAGCAGGACAGGGGACTCCTACGAGCAGTACTTC.

The chain combines TRBV4-1 with TRBJ2-3; TRBD2 might be the D (6 bases). The germline V and J ends were trimmed by 5 bases and 0 bases, with 15 bases remaining between them. CDR1 is MGHRA and CDR2 is YSYEKL in the germline V gene. The CDR3 loop spans 16 amino acids. Here the CDR3 reads CASSVGTSPSTDTQYF. The CDR3 bases are TGCGCCAGCAGCGTGGGGACTTCACCTAGCACAGATACGCAGTATTTT.

The chain has TRBV7-2 and TRBJ2-2, with 12 bases matching TRBD2. Germline CDR1 and CDR2: SGHTA and FQGNSA. The V segment lost 6 bases and the J segment 2 bases; nucleotides outside the gene matches: 7. CDR3 length: 17 amino acids. The CDR3 protein is CASSSGLAGKNTGELFF. CDR3 coding DNA: TGTGCCAGCAGTTCCGGACTAGCGGGGAAAAACACCGGGGAGCTGTTTTTT.

This clone was seen a few times. The chain couples TRBV4-3 to TRBJ1-3; possibly TRBD1 for D (6 bases). The CDR3 length is 13 residues. The V end lost 0 bases, the J end lost 8 bases, and 8 bases lay between the germline ends. CDR1 LGHNA and CDR2 YSLEER come from the germline V gene. CDR3 amino acids: CASSQETGHTIYF. As DNA, the CDR3 is TGCGCCAGCAGCCAAGAGACAGGACACACCATATATTTT.

This clone was counted once. This chain joins TRBV5-1 and TRBJ2-7; no definite D call. V was clipped by 5 bases and J by 3 bases, with 6 bases between them. This CDR3 spans 11 amino acids. CDR1 is SGHRS and CDR2 is YFSETQ in the germline V gene. The CDR3 spells CASSFGYEQYF. CDR3 in DNA: TGCGCCAGCAGTTTCGGCTACGAGCAGTACTTC.

J is TRBJ2-7 and V is TRBV5-4, with 9 nucleotides matching TRBD1. From germline, CDR1 is SGHNT and CDR2 YYREEE (reference sequence). After removal of 4 bases from V and 3 bases from J, the junction contained 8 bases not matched to a gene. This CDR3 region has 15 residues. The CDR3 spells CASSTRTGVGYEQYF. CDR3 coding DNA: TGTGCCAGCAGCACTCGGACAGGGGTGGGCTACGAGCAGTACTTC.

J is TRBJ1-2 and V is TRBV28, with 8 bases matching TRBD1. With 3 bases clipped from V and 6 bases from J, the junction kept 6 bases outside the gene matches. CDR1 is MDHEN, CDR2 SYDVKM, per germline. The CDR3 has 14 residues. Here the CDR3 DNA reads TGTGCCAGCAGTTTCCCCACAGGGGGGCATGGCTACACCTTC. Encoded protein: CASSFPTGGHGYTF.

The chain links TRBV7-8 to TRBJ1-4; no definite D call. V was cut by 2 bases and J by 8 bases, with 12 bases left in between. Germline CDR1 SGHVS, CDR2 FQNEAQ. CDR3 length: 14 amino acids. CDR3 amino acids: CASSLIGLEEKLFF. The DNA of the CDR3 is TGTGCCAGCAGCTTAATAGGCCTGGAGGAAAAACTGTTTTTT.

The chain is built from TRBV6-1 and TRBJ1-1; 7 bases match TRBD1. This CDR3 has 13 residues. The V segment lost 3 bases and the J segment 11 bases; nucleotides outside the gene matches: 9. Germline assignment: CDR1 MNHNS and CDR2 SASEGT. The CDR3 DNA sequence: TGTGCCAGCAGTGACCCTGACAGGGCTTTGGCTTTCTTT. This translates into CASSDPDRALAFF.

This clone occurred once. The rearrangement joins TRBV29-1 to TRBJ1-4; 7 nucleotides match TRBD1. CDR3 length equals 13 residues. V lost 5 bases and J lost 3; bases outside the gene matches: 3. The germline V gene encodes CDR1 SQVTM and CDR2 ANQGSEA. CDR3 loop: CSVMGQSNEKLFF. CDR3 DNA: TGCAGCGTTATGGGACAGTCTAATGAAAAACTGTTTTTT.

The CDR3 nucleotides read TGTGCCAGCAGCCAACCGGGACAGGGTGAAGCTTTCTTT. Residues: CASSQPGQGEAFF. The rearrangement joins TRBV7-9 to TRBJ1-1; 9 bases agree with TRBD1. V lost 5 bases, J lost 7 bases, and 5 bases stayed unmatched. Germline CDR1 SEHNR, CDR2 FQNEAQ (reference sequence). CDR3 length equals 13 residues.

This clone was counted only a few times. V is TRBV6-5 and J is TRBJ2-7, with TRBD1 matching over 10 bases. Germline trimming cut 5 bases from V and 2 bases from J; bases unmatched to any gene: 6. The CDR3 has 15 amino acids. The germline V gene encodes CDR1 MNHEY and CDR2 SVGAGI. The CDR3 DNA reads TGTGCCAGCAGTCGGAAAGGACAGGGGGCCTACGAGCAGTACTTC. Translated: CASSRKGQGAYEQYF.

The V and J genes are TRBV4-2 and TRBJ2-7; TRBD2 might be the D (6 bases). The CDR3 runs 14 residues. Germline CDR1 LGHNA, CDR2 YNFKEQ. With 4 bases removed from V and 5 bases from J, the gap between germline ends came to 15 bases. The CDR3 DNA reads TGTGCCAGCAGCCCAGGTATAGGGAGGCACGAGCAGTACTTC. It translates to CASSPGIGRHEQYF.

This clone was picked up one time. This rearrangement joins TRBV27 to TRBJ1-1, with TRBD1 matching over 8 bases. The germline V gene encodes CDR1 MNHEY and CDR2 SMNVEV (reference sequence). V dropped 6 bases and J dropped 0; count of bases not matched to a gene: 15. The CDR3 has 18 residues. The chain's CDR3 is CASRTTGAPTTMNTEAFF. In DNA, the CDR3 is TGTGCCAGCAGGACGACAGGGGCGCCTACAACTATGAACACTGAAGCTTTCTTT.

This chain uses TRBV27 with TRBJ2-1, with TRBD1 as a possible D gene (5 bases). Germline V CDR1 and CDR2: MNHEY, SMNVEV (reference sequence). Trimming shortened V by 0 bases and J by 4 bases, and 10 bases separated the two germline ends. This CDR3 region has 15 residues. The CDR3 is CASSLSDHRYNEQFF. DNA of the CDR3: TGTGCCAGCAGTTTATCGGACCACAGGTACAATGAGCAGTTCTTC.

CDR3: CASSLYGTGIRGEKLFF. The CDR3 nucleotides read TGTGCCAGCAGCTTGTATGGGACAGGGATCCGAGGTGAAAAACTGTTTTTT. The V call is TRBV5-6, the J call TRBJ1-4; 9 bases fit TRBD1. Germline trimming cut 1 base from V and 7 bases from J; bases unmatched to any gene: 11. Per the germline V gene, CDR1 is SGHDT and CDR2 is YYEEEE. The CDR3 is 17 residues long.

This rearrangement joins TRBV9 to TRBJ2-5, with TRBD1 matching over 7 bases. The length of the CDR3 is 14 residues. Trimming removed 3 bases from V and 0 bases from J; junction bases left unmatched: 2. Germline CDR1 is SGDLS and CDR2 is YYNGEE. DNA for the CDR3: TGTGCCAGCAGCGCGGGACAGAACCAAGAGACCCAGTACTTC. As protein: CASSAGQNQETQYF.

This clone was seen a handful of times. The chain employs TRBV7-3 and TRBJ1-1; unclear D gene. The CDR3 has 13 residues. Trimming shortened V by 1 base and J by 10 bases, and 13 bases separated the two germline ends. The germline V gene has CDR1 SGHTA and CDR2 FQGTGA. The CDR3 DNA reads TGTGCCAGCAGCTTAATGGGGTTGGAGGCAGCTTTCTTT. Protein product: CASSLMGLEAAFF.

The V gene is TRBV27, the J gene TRBJ2-2; 16 bases map to TRBD2. Germline V CDR1 and CDR2: MNHEY, SMNVEV (reference sequence). Trimming took 8 bases from V and 5 from J; bases not matched to a gene: 8. The CDR3 sequence is 17 residues long. CDR3 loop: CASRPGLAGGRTGELFF. The CDR3 DNA is TGTGCCAGCCGTCCGGGACTAGCGGGGGGGAGGACCGGGGAGCTGTTTTTT.

The V and J genes are TRBV7-2 and TRBJ1-6; 10 bases are a match to TRBD1. The CDR3 contains 19 residues. Germline-derived CDR1 and CDR2 are SGHTA and FQGNSA. Losses at the gene ends were 5 bases for V and 0 bases for J; bases not matched to a gene: 10. The chain's CDR3 is CASSPRDRGPSSYNSPLHF. CDR3 nucleotide sequence: TGTGCCAGCAGCCCCCGGGACAGGGGCCCAAGCTCCTATAATTCACCCCTCCACTTT.